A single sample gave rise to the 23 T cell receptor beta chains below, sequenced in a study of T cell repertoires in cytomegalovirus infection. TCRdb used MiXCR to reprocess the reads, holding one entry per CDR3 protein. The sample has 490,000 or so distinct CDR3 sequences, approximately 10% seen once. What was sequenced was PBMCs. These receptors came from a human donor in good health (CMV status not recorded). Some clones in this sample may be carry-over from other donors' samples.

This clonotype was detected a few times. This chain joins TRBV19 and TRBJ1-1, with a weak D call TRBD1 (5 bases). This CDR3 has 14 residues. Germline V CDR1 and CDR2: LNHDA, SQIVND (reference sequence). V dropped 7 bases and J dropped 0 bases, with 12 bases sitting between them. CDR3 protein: CASTRGWLNTEAFF. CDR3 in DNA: TGTGCCAGTACGAGGGGATGGCTGAACACTGAAGCTTTCTTT.

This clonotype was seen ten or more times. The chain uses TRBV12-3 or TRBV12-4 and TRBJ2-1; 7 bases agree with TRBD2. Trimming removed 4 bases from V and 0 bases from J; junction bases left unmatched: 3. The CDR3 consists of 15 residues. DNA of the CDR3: TGTGCCAGCAGTTCCGGGACTACCTCCTACAATGAGCAGTTCTTC. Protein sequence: CASSSGTTSYNEQFF.

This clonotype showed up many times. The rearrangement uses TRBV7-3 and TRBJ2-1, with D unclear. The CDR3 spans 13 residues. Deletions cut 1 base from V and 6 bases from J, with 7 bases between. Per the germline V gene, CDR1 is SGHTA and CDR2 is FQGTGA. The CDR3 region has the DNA TGTGCCAGCAGCTTAATGCTCGGCAATGAGCAGTTCTTC. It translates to CASSLMLGNEQFF.

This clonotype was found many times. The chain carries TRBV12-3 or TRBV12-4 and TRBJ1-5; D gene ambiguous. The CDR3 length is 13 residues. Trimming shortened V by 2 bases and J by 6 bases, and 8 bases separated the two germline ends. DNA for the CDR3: TGTGCCAGCAGTTTATCCTCGTTTCAGCCCCAGCATTTT. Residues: CASSLSSFQPQHF.

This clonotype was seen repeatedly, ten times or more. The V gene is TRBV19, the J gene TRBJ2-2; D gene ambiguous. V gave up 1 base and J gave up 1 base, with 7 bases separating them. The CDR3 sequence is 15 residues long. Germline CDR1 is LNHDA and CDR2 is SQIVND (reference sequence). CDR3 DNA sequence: TGTGCCAGTAGTATAGGTGGGCGGAACACCGGGGAGCTGTTTTTT. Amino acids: CASSIGGRNTGELFF.

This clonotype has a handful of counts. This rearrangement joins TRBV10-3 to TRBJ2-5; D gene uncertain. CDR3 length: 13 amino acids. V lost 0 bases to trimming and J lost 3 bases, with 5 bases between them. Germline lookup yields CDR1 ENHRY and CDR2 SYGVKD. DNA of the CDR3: TGTGCCATCAGTGAGTCGGATGAAGAGACCCAGTACTTC. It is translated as CAISESDEETQYF.

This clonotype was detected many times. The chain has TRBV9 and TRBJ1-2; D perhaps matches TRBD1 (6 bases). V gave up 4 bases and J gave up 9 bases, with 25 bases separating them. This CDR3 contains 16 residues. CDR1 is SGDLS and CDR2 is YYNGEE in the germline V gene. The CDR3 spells CASSPEGGGLAGRYTF. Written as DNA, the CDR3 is TGTGCCAGCAGCCCGGAAGGTGGGGGGCTGGCTGGTCGCTACACCTTC.

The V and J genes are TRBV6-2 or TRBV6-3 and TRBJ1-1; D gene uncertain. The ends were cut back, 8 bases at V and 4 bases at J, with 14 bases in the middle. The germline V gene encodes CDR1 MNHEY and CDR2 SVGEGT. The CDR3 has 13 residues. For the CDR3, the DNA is TGTGCCAGCTCTGCCCTTGGCGGCACTGAAGCTTTCTTT. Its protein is CASSALGGTEAFF.

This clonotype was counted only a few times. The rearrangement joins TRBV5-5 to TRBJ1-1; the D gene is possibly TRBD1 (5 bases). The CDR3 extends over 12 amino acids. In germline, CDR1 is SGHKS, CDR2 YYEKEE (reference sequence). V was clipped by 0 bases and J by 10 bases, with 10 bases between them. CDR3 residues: CASSLDRFGAFF. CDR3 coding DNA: TGTGCCAGCAGCTTGGACAGGTTTGGAGCTTTCTTT. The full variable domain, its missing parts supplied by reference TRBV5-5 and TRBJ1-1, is DAGVTQSPTHLIKTRGQQVTLRCSPISGHKSVSWYQQVLGQGPQFIFQYYEKEERGRGNFPDRFSARQFPNYSSELNVNALLLGDSALYLCASSLDRFGAFFGQGTRLTVV.

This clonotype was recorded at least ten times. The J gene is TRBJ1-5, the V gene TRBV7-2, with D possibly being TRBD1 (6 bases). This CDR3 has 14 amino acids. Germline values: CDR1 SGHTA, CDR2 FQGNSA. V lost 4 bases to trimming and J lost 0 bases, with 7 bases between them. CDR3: CASSSGVSNQPQHF. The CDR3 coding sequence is TGTGCCAGCAGCTCAGGGGTTAGCAATCAGCCCCAGCATTTT.

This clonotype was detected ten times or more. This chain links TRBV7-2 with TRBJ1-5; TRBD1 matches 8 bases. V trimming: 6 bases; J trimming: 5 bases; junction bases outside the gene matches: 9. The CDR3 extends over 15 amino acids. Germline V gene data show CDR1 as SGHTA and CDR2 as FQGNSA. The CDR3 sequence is CASSPAGQVYQPQHF. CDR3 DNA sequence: TGTGCCAGCAGTCCCGCGGGACAGGTTTATCAGCCCCAGCATTTT.

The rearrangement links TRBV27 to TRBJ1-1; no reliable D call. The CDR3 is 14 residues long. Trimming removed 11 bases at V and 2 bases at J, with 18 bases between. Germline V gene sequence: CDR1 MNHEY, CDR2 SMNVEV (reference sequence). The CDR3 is CAGSYGVFNTEAFF. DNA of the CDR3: TGTGCCGGATCATATGGGGTGTTCAACACTGAAGCTTTCTTT.

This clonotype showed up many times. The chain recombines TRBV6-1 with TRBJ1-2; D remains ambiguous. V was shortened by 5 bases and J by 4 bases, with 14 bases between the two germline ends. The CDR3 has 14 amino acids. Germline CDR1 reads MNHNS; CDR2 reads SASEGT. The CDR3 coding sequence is TGTGCCAGCAGTTTGGTTTCAGCGGGCTATGGCTACACCTTC. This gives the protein CASSLVSAGYGYTF.

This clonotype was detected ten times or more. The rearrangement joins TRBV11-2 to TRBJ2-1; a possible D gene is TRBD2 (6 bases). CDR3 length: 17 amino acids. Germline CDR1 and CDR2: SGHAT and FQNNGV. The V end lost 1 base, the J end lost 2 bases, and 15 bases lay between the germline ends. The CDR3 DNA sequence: TGTGCCAGCAGCTTAGGAAAGTGGAGGGGTACCTACAATGAGCAGTTCTTC. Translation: CASSLGKWRGTYNEQFF. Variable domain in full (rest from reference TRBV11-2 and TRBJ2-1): EAGVAQSPRYKIIEKRQSVAFWCNPISGHATLYWYQQILGQGPKLLIQFQNNGVVDDSQLPKDRFSAERLKGVDSTLKIQPAKLEDSAVYLCASSLGKWRGTYNEQFFGPGTRLTVL.

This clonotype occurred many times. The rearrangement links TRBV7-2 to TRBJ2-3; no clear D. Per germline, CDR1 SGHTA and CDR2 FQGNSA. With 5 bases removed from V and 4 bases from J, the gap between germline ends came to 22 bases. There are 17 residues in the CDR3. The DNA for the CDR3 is TGTGCCAGCAGCGTACCCCGGTTACAACCCATGGCAGATACGCAGTATTTT. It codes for CASSVPRLQPMADTQYF.

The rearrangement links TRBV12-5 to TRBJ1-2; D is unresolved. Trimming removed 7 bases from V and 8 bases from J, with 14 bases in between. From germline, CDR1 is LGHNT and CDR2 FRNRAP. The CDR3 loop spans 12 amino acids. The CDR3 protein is CASATPSEGYTF. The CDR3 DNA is TGTGCTAGTGCCACACCTTCGGAAGGCTACACCTTC.

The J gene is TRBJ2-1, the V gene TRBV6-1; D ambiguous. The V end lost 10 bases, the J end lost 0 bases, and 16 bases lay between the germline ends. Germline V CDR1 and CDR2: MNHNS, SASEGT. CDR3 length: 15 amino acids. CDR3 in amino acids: CATLKGIGSYNEQFF. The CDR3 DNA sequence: TGTGCCACCCTAAAAGGTATTGGCTCCTACAATGAGCAGTTCTTC.

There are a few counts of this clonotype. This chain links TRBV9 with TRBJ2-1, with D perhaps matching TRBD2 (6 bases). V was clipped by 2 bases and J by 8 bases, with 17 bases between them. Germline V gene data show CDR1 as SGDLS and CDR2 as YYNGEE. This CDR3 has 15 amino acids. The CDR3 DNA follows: TGTGCCAGCAGCGTTGCGGGGTACTACAATGATGAGCAGTTCTTC. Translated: CASSVAGYYNDEQFF.

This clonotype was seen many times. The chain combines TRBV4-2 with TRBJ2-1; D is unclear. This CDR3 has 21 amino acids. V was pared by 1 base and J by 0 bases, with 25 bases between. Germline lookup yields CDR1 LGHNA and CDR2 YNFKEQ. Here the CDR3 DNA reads TGTGCCAGCAGCCAAGTCCTAGTGTTGAGTGGTAACCCCAGCTCCTACAATGAGCAGTTCTTC. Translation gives CASSQVLVLSGNPSSYNEQFF.

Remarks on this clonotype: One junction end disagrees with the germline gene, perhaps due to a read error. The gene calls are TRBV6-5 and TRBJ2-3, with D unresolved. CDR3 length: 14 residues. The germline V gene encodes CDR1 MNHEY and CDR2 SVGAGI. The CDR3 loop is CANSSFVGTGTQYF. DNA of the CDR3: TGTGCCAACAGTTCCTTTGTAGGAACGGGTACGCAGTATTTT.

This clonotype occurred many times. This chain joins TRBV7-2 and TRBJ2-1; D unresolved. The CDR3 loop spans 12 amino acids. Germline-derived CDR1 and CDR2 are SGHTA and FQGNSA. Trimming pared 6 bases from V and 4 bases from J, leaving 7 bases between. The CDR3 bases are TGTGCCAGCAGTAGGAGTTACAATGAGCAGTTCTTC. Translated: CASSRSYNEQFF.

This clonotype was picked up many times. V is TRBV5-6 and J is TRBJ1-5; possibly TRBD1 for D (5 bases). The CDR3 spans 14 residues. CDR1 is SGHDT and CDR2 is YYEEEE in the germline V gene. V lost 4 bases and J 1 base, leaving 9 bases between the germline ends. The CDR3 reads CASSQGLSNQPQHF. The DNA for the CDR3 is TGTGCCAGCAGCCAGGGACTAAGCAATCAGCCCCAGCATTTT.

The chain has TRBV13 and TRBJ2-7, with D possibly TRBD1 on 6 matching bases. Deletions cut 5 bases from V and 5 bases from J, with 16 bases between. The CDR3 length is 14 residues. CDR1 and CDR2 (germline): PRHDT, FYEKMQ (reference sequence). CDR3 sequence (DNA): TGTGCCAGCAGCGCCGACAGGTGGCACGACGAGCAGTACTTC. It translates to CASSADRWHDEQYF.